A selection of T cell receptor beta chains follows, all from one sample in a study of blood T cell repertoires in COVID-19. TCRdb's copy holds only in-frame clones and misses some; the assay was immunoSEQ multiplex PCR. The sample includes roughly 100,000 clones, about 81% of them seen just once. What was sequenced was peripheral blood. Receptor source: a man aged 55-75 years with acute or convalescent COVID-19. CDR3s include the opening cysteine and the closing phenylalanine or tryptophan. The order of the fields is D gene, V gene, J gene, CDR3 protein, CDR3 DNA. The D gene is left open where the match is weak.

D gene: TRBD1; V gene: TRBV9; J gene: TRBJ2-7; CDR3 protein: CASSVGFGTASYEQYF; CDR3 DNA: TGTGCCAGCAGCGTAGGCTTTGGGACAGCGAGTTACGAGCAGTACTTC
D gene: NA; V gene: TRBV6-5; J gene: TRBJ2-7; CDR3 protein: CASSKTGPPYEQYF; CDR3 DNA: TGTGCCAGCAGTAAAACAGGTCCCCCCTACGAGCAGTACTTC
D gene: NA; V gene: TRBV7-8; J gene: TRBJ1-1; CDR3 protein: CASSRSRGNTEAFF; CDR3 DNA: TGTGCCAGCAGCCGGAGTCGGGGGAACACTGAAGCTTTCTTT
D gene: TRBD2; V gene: TRBV2; J gene: TRBJ2-5; CDR3 protein: CATAGSGGETQYF; CDR3 DNA: TGTGCCACCGCGGGAAGCGGGGGAGAGACCCAGTACTTC
D gene: NA; V gene: TRBV2; J gene: TRBJ1-2; CDR3 protein: CASSENGGIGGYTF; CDR3 DNA: TGTGCCAGCAGTGAAAACGGAGGTATTGGTGGCTACACCTTC
D gene: NA; V gene: TRBV2; J gene: TRBJ1-1; CDR3 protein: CATIQTGMNTEAFF; CDR3 DNA: TGTGCCACCATTCAGACCGGGATGAACACTGAAGCTTTCTTT
D gene: TRBD1; V gene: TRBV6-1; J gene: TRBJ2-1; CDR3 protein: CASSGEWTGGRYNEQFF; CDR3 DNA: TGTGCCAGCAGTGGAGAATGGACAGGGGGGCGATACAATGAGCAGTTCTTC
D gene: TRBD2; V gene: TRBV11-3; J gene: TRBJ2-3; CDR3 protein: CASSVGQLAGLTDTQYF; CDR3 DNA: TGTGCCAGCAGCGTGGGCCAACTAGCGGGGCTCACAGATACGCAGTATTTT
D gene: NA; V gene: TRBV20-1; J gene: TRBJ1-1; CDR3 protein: CSASQSGVRTEAFF; CDR3 DNA: TGCAGTGCTAGTCAGTCGGGGGTGCGAACTGAAGCTTTCTTT
D gene: NA; V gene: TRBV12-5; J gene: TRBJ2-3; CDR3 protein: CASGLVLRDTQYF; CDR3 DNA: TGTGCTAGTGGTTTGGTACTCAGGGATACGCAGTATTTT